Presented here are 2 T cell receptor beta chains from one specimen sequenced in a study of shared clonotypes between healthy human individuals. Clones were sequenced by immunoSEQ multiplex PCR, and TCRdb holds only the in-frame ones, with some missing. The data show about 1 million clones, around four fifths seen once. The sequenced material came from memory CD4+ T cells sorted from blood. Described subset: CD45RA-negative fraction. These receptors were obtained from a man aged 18 to 30 in good health.

The V gene is TRBV19, the J gene TRBJ1-1; 10 bases map to TRBD1. The ends lost 1 base at V and 1 base at J; junction bases unmatched: 6. CDR3 size: 17 residues. CDR1 is LNHDA, CDR2 SQIVND, per germline (reference sequence). CDR3 nucleotides: TGTGCCAGTAGTATAGGACAGGGGGCTTTGGGGAACACTGAAGCTTTCTTT. Translated, it gives CASSIGQGALGNTEAFF.

The rearrangement joins TRBV6-5 to TRBJ2-7; TRBD2 aligns across 9 bases. V lost 5 bases and J lost 2; bases outside the gene matches: 7. The germline gives CDR1 MNHEY, CDR2 SVGAGI. The CDR3 spans 15 residues. The CDR3 DNA reads TGTGCCAGCAGTATGAAAGCGGGAGGCCCCTACGAGCAGTACTTC. It codes for CASSMKAGGPYEQYF.